The 26 T cell receptor beta chains below all came from one sample that was sequenced in a study of naive and memory T cell subsets (TCRdb year 2017). Library generation was performed with UMI-ligation and nested PCR. The instrument given in TCRdb is Illumina MiSeq. The beta constant-region primer was an equimolar mix of two oligonucleotides covering both TRBC1 and TRBC2. The ligated cDNA went through four rounds of PCR with nested alpha and beta constant-region primers together with the SP2 primer. The public sequencing data were trimmed at Q25 with fastp and processed into clonotypes with MiXCR by TCRdb, which kept only in-frame beta chains. Identical CDR3 proteins give one entry, which carries the most common genes and DNA. In all, the sample holds approximately 29,000 distinct CDR3 sequences, and about a fifth of those were seen once. Approximately 3.6% of the sample lies in the top ten. What was sequenced was effector memory CD4+ T cells from blood. The sample's cell subset or site label, decoded: effector memory, CD45RA- CD27-. The source is a human donor in good health.

This clonotype was observed at least ten times. This sequence joins TRBV7-2 and TRBJ1-4, with 11 bases that match TRBD1. CDR1 is SGHTA and CDR2 is FQGNSA in the germline V gene. This CDR3 has 17 amino acids. V shed 5 bases, J shed 7 bases, and the junction held 12 bases outside the gene matches. CDR3: CASSQDRGRGWTEKLFF. In DNA, the CDR3 is TGTGCCAGCAGCCAGGACAGGGGGCGCGGGTGGACTGAAAAACTGTTTTTT.

This clonotype was recorded a few times. V gene TRBV10-2 combines with J gene TRBJ2-3; TRBD2 agrees at 11 bases. Germline assignment: CDR1 WSHSY and CDR2 SAAADI. The V and J ends lost 8 bases and 4 bases, in that order; junction bases with no gene match: 5. The CDR3 runs 14 residues. The CDR3 loop reads CASVSGRGADTQYF. The CDR3 DNA reads TGCGCCAGCGTTAGCGGGAGGGGAGCAGATACGCAGTATTTT.

This clonotype was counted only a few times. The V gene is TRBV18, the J gene TRBJ2-7; weak D call: TRBD2 (5 bases). V was trimmed by 2 bases and J by 1 base, leaving 12 bases between them. This CDR3 has 15 amino acids. The germline V gene encodes CDR1 KGHSH and CDR2 LQKENI. For the CDR3, the DNA is TGTGCCAGCTCACCAGGAGAGGGCGGATCCTACGAGCAGTACTTC. It encodes CASSPGEGGSYEQYF.

This clonotype came up many times. The chain combines TRBV11-2 with TRBJ2-1; maybe TRBD2 (6 bases). V lost 2 bases, J lost 6 bases, and 14 bases lay in between. The CDR3 length is 15 residues. The germline gives CDR1 SGHAT, CDR2 FQNNGV. For the CDR3, the DNA is TGTGCCAGCAGCTTATATTCCCAGGGAGGCAATGAGCAGTTCTTC. It encodes CASSLYSQGGNEQFF.

This rearrangement joins TRBV11-2 to TRBJ2-1; possible D gene TRBD2, 5 bases. Germline lookup yields CDR1 SGHAT and CDR2 FQNNGV. This CDR3 comprises 14 residues. With 5 bases removed from V and 9 bases from J, the gap between germline ends came to 17 bases. In DNA, the CDR3 is TGTGCCAGCAGCGCTTCACTAGTTTTTGGTGAGCAGTTCTTC. It encodes CASSASLVFGEQFF.

This clonotype was detected many times. The chain is built from TRBV28 and TRBJ1-5, with D uncertain. CDR1 is MDHEN, CDR2 SYDVKM, per germline. The CDR3 runs to 12 residues. Trimming took 1 base from V and 6 from J, leaving 4 bases between them. The CDR3 here is CASSLLGQPQHF. The CDR3 nucleotides are TGTGCCAGCAGTTTATTGGGTCAGCCCCAGCATTTT.

This clonotype is judged medium-sized (0.01 to 0.1%). V gene TRBV10-1 combines with J gene TRBJ2-3; no firm D call. The CDR3 has 13 residues. Trimming pared 2 bases from V and 2 bases from J, leaving 5 bases between. CDR1 and CDR2 from the germline V gene are WNHNN and SYGVQD (reference sequence). CDR3 DNA: TGCGCCAGCAGTGAGCCAGACACAGATACGCAGTATTTT. Its translation is CASSEPDTDTQYF.

By frequency in the sample, this clonotype is medium-sized. V gene TRBV7-6 combines with J gene TRBJ1-5, with 11 bases matching TRBD1. Germline V gene sequence: CDR1 SGHVS, CDR2 FNYEAQ. V dropped 3 bases and J dropped 5; count of bases not matched to a gene: 9. The length of the CDR3 is 17 residues. CDR3 coding DNA: TGTGCCAGCAGCTTCAGGGACAGGGGGAGGATTGATCAGCCCCAGCATTTT. Encoded protein: CASSFRDRGRIDQPQHF.

The J gene is TRBJ2-1, the V gene TRBV7-2; either TRBD1 or TRBD2 may fit D (5 bases each). The CDR3 extends over 15 amino acids. Trimming stripped 1 base from V and 6 bases from J, with 13 bases between. Germline lookup yields CDR1 SGHTA and CDR2 FQGNSA. The CDR3 loop reads CASSLDPGRRNEQFF. In nucleotides, the CDR3 is TGTGCCAGCAGCTTAGACCCGGGACGTCGCAATGAGCAGTTCTTC.

V is TRBV30 and J is TRBJ1-1; no firm D call. Trimming took off 3 bases at V and 7 bases at J, with 15 bases between the two ends. This CDR3 region has 13 residues. From germline, CDR1 is GTSNPN and CDR2 SVGIG (reference sequence). CDR3 DNA sequence: TGTGCCTGGAGGGGCAACGGGCGCGGTGAAGCTTTCTTT. This gives the protein CAWRGNGRGEAFF. The whole variable domain, filled in from reference TRBV30 and TRBJ1-1, reads SQTIHQWPATLVQPVGSPLSLECTVEGTSNPNLYWYRQAAGRGLQLLFYSVGIGQISSEVPQNLSASRPQDRQFILSSKKLLLSDSGFYLCAWRGNGRGEAFFGQGTRLTVV.

This clonotype was found a few times. The chain uses TRBV6-6 and TRBJ2-7, with 7 nucleotides matching TRBD1. Looked up from germline, CDR1 is MNHNY and CDR2 is SVGAGI (reference sequence). The CDR3 spans 13 residues. The J segment lost 7 bases and the V segment lost 2 bases, leaving 5 bases of the junction unmatched. The DNA for the CDR3 is TGTGCCAGCAGTTACGGGACAGTGGGGGAGCAGTACTTC. As protein: CASSYGTVGEQYF.

This clonotype is medium-sized by share. As DNA, the CDR3 is TGTGCCAGCAGCTTCCAGCTCATAGGGCAAGAGACCCAGTACTTC. This translates into CASSFQLIGQETQYF. The rearrangement links TRBV7-2 to TRBJ2-5; D remains unclear. Germline values: CDR1 SGHTA, CDR2 FQGNSA. The CDR3 has 15 amino acids. V lost 3 bases and J 2 bases, leaving 13 bases between the germline ends.

This clonotype was seen more than once but under ten times. The rearrangement uses TRBV12-3 or TRBV12-4 and TRBJ1-3; D ambiguous. V shed 5 bases and J shed 0 bases, with 11 bases lying between them. This CDR3 has 15 residues. CDR3 loop: CASSPDGSSGNTIYF. The CDR3, as DNA: TGTGCCAGCAGTCCCGACGGAAGCTCTGGAAACACCATATATTTT.

This clonotype was seen a few times. The chain carries TRBV27 and TRBJ1-5, with a weak D call TRBD1 (5 bases). The V and J ends lost 6 bases and 0 bases respectively, with 15 bases between them. Per germline, CDR1 MNHEY and CDR2 SMNVEV (reference sequence). The CDR3 length is 16 residues. The CDR3 region has the DNA TGTGCCAGCAGCCCTTTGGGGGGTTATAGCAATCAGCCCCAGCATTTT. Protein product: CASSPLGGYSNQPQHF.

This sequence joins TRBV11-2 and TRBJ2-7; possibly TRBD1 or TRBD2 for D (5 bases each). Germline CDR1 SGHAT, CDR2 FQNNGV. The CDR3 length is 15 residues. Trimming took 5 bases from V and 3 from J, leaving 17 bases between them. The CDR3 loop is CASSPLQGPSYEQYF. For the CDR3, the DNA is TGTGCCAGCAGCCCGCTTCAGGGACCGAGCTACGAGCAGTACTTC. The full variable domain, with the rest looked up from reference TRBV11-2 and TRBJ2-7, is EAGVAQSPRYKIIEKRQSVAFWCNPISGHATLYWYQQILGQGPKLLIQFQNNGVVDDSQLPKDRFSAERLKGVDSTLKIQPAKLEDSAVYLCASSPLQGPSYEQYFGPGTRLTVT.

This clonotype occurred many times. V and J are TRBV7-9 and TRBJ1-1, with D possibly being TRBD1 (5 bases). V shed 5 bases and J shed 6 bases, with 16 bases lying between them. Germline loops: CDR1 SEHNR, CDR2 FQNEAQ (reference sequence). The CDR3 runs to 14 residues. The CDR3 DNA sequence: TGTGCCAGCAGCCTTCCCCACGGGGCCTCTGAAGCTTTCTTT. Amino acid sequence: CASSLPHGASEAFF.

This chain connects TRBV28 to TRBJ1-5; possible D gene TRBD1, 6 bases. V was pared by 4 bases and J by 4 bases, with 17 bases between. There are 16 residues in the CDR3. Germline values: CDR1 MDHEN, CDR2 SYDVKM. This CDR3 reads CASSSRRGPRNQPQHF. CDR3 coding DNA: TGTGCCAGCAGTTCCCGCCGGGGGCCGAGAAATCAGCCCCAGCATTTT.

This chain links TRBV7-4 with TRBJ1-1; TRBD1 might be the D (5 bases). V shed 5 bases and J shed 0 bases, with 19 bases lying between them. The germline CDR1 and CDR2 sequences are SGHVT and SQSDAQ. This CDR3 has 17 residues. CDR3 bases: TGTGCCAGCAGCCGGCCTGGGCAATTCAGGGTGAACACTGAAGCTTTCTTT. It encodes CASSRPGQFRVNTEAFF.

J is TRBJ2-1 and V is TRBV5-1; weak D call: TRBD1 (5 bases). Trimming took off 0 bases at V and 2 bases at J, with 12 bases between the two ends. CDR1 and CDR2 from the germline V gene are SGHRS and YFSETQ. This CDR3 contains 16 residues. This CDR3 reads CASSLDGRAAYNEQFF. The CDR3 region has the DNA TGCGCCAGCAGCTTGGATGGCAGGGCAGCCTACAATGAGCAGTTCTTC.

V is TRBV3-1 and J is TRBJ2-2; unclear D gene. Germline V gives CDR1 LGHDT, CDR2 YNNKEL (reference sequence). Trimming took 4 bases from V and 6 from J, leaving 3 bases between them. The CDR3 totals 11 residues. The CDR3 is CASSLPGELFF. DNA of the CDR3: TGTGCCAGCAGCCTACCCGGGGAGCTGTTTTTT.

V gene TRBV7-3 combines with J gene TRBJ1-1; D perhaps matches TRBD1 (5 bases). V was cut by 5 bases and J by 5 bases, with 12 bases left in between. The V gene's germline CDR1 is SGHTA and CDR2 FQGTGA. The CDR3 covers 13 residues. In DNA form, the CDR3 reads TGTGCCAGCAGCCCCCGATGGGGGACTGAAGCTTTCTTT. Its protein product is CASSPRWGTEAFF.

This clonotype was recorded a few times. The rearrangement links TRBV6-5 to TRBJ2-7; 7 nucleotides agree with TRBD1. Germline V gene sequence: CDR1 MNHEY, CDR2 SVGAGI. The CDR3 has 16 amino acids. The V and J ends lost 0 bases and 2 bases, in that order; junction bases with no gene match: 7. The DNA of the CDR3 is TGTGCCAGCAGTTACTCGTTCGCAGGGGGTACCTACGAGCAGTACTTC. Protein product: CASSYSFAGGTYEQYF.

The CDR3 bases are TGTGCCAGCAGCTTGGAAAGGACAGGTGGCAAGCCCCAGCATTTT. Translating it yields CASSLERTGGKPQHF. This chain links TRBV5-4 with TRBJ1-5; 7 bases map to TRBD1. The trim removed 0 bases at V and 8 bases at J, leaving 8 bases unmatched. CDR3 length: 15 residues. The germline CDR1 and CDR2 sequences are SGHNT and YYREEE (reference sequence).

The table lists this clonotype with many counts. The V and J genes are TRBV10-3 and TRBJ1-1, with a weak D call TRBD1 (5 bases). V lost 9 bases and J 3 bases, leaving 17 bases between the germline ends. The CDR3 consists of 14 residues. CDR1 ENHRY and CDR2 SYGVKD come from the germline V gene. The DNA of the CDR3 is TGTGCCATTACGGCACCGGGACCGTACACTGAAGCTTTCTTT. Translation gives CAITAPGPYTEAFF.

This clonotype has a count of ten or more. V is TRBV20-1 and J is TRBJ1-1; no clear D. The V and J ends lost 5 bases and 4 bases respectively, with 11 bases between them. This CDR3 is built from 12 residues. From germline, CDR1 is DFQATT and CDR2 SNEGSKA (reference sequence). CDR3 loop: CSASLVGTEAFF. CDR3 DNA sequence: TGCAGTGCTTCCCTAGTGGGCACTGAAGCTTTCTTT.

The chain uses TRBV7-9 and TRBJ2-2, with 10 bases lining up with TRBD2. This CDR3 region has 15 residues. J lost 4 bases, V lost 6 bases, and 5 bases had no gene match. CDR1 SEHNR and CDR2 FQNEAQ come from the germline V gene (reference sequence). As DNA, the CDR3 is TGTGCCAGCAGAAGTGCTAGCGGGAGCACCGGGGAGCTGTTTTTT. Amino acids: CASRSASGSTGELFF.